These 5 T cell receptor beta chains share one sample of origin, sequenced in a study of follicular helper T cells after annual influenza vaccination. Regarding time point: 2015-2016 season, pre-vaccination. Here immunoSEQ multiplex PCR was the method, and the copy in TCRdb shows in-frame clones only, minus some. Of around 2,500 clones listed, around 83% were seen once; the top ten hold approximately 3.7%. The sample was CXCR5+ CD38- circulating T follicular helper cells from blood, taken on the day of influenza vaccination. Sample subset: circulating Tfh, non-naive CD4+CXCR5+PD-1+ (ICOS+CD38+ or ICOS-CD38-). These TCRs come from an adult who received the influenza vaccine.

The chain recombines TRBV11-3 with TRBJ2-3, with D possibly TRBD2 on 5 matching bases. The germline CDR1 and CDR2 sequences are SGHNT and YENEEA. V shed 2 bases and J shed 5 bases, with 14 bases lying between them. This CDR3 is 15 amino acids long. CDR3 residues: CASSLYSAVGDTQYF. The CDR3 DNA reads as TGTGCCAGCAGCTTATACTCAGCGGTCGGAGATACGCAGTATTTT.

The rearrangement uses TRBV5-6 and TRBJ2-4; no clear D gene. Germline values: CDR1 SGHDT, CDR2 YYEEEE. With 3 bases removed from V and 5 bases from J, the gap between germline ends came to 15 bases. This CDR3 contains 15 residues. The CDR3: CASSSIELAQNIQYF. CDR3 nucleotides: TGTGCCAGCAGCTCTATCGAACTGGCCCAAAACATTCAGTACTTC.

This clone was seen a single time. Other DNA sequences from this sample encode an identical CDR3 as well. The V and J genes are TRBV7-2 and TRBJ2-1; D is unclear. There are 14 residues in the CDR3. The V gene lost 1 base and the J gene lost 2 bases, with 6 bases spanning the gap. The V gene's germline CDR1 is SGHTA and CDR2 FQGNSA. The CDR3 sequence: CASSLVGTYNEQFF. The CDR3 DNA follows: TGTGCCAGCAGCTTAGTTGGTACCTACAATGAGCAGTTCTTC.

This clone has only a few counts. This chain uses TRBV6-5 with TRBJ1-4; D not certain. Trimming removed 6 bases from V and 5 bases from J, with 7 bases in between. Germline loops: CDR1 MNHEY, CDR2 SVGAGI. The CDR3 has 12 amino acids. This CDR3 is CASRQMNEKLFF. The CDR3 DNA follows: TGTGCCAGCAGGCAGATGAATGAAAAACTGTTTTTT.

V and J are TRBV2 and TRBJ2-1, with a possible D match to TRBD1 (5 bases). This CDR3 is built from 17 residues. In germline, CDR1 is SNHLY, CDR2 FYNNEI. V lost 8 bases and J lost 3, with 23 bases in between. CDR3 coding DNA: TGTGCCAGCCGGACATTCGTGGGTGCCTCCCTCTACAATGAGCAGTTCTTC. Its translation: CASRTFVGASLYNEQFF. The entire variable domain, with the rest obtained from reference TRBV2 and TRBJ2-1, is as follows: EPEVTQTPSHQVTQMGQEVILRCVPISNHLYFYWYRQILGQKVEFLVSFYNNEISEKSEIFDDQFSVERPDGSNFTLKIRSTKLEDSAMYFCASRTFVGASLYNEQFFGPGTRLTVL.